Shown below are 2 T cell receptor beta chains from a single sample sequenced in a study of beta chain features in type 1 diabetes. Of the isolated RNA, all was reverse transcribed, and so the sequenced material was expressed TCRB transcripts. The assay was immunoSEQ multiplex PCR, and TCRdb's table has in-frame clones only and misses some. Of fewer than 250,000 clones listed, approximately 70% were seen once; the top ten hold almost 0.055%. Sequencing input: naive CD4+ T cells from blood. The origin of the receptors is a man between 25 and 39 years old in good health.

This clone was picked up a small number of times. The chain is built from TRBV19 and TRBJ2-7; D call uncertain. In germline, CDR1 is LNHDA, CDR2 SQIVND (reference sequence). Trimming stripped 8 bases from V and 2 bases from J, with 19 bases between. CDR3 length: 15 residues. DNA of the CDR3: TGTGCCAGTTCACCAACTTGGCCAGAGACCTACGAGCAGTACTTC. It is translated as CASSPTWPETYEQYF.

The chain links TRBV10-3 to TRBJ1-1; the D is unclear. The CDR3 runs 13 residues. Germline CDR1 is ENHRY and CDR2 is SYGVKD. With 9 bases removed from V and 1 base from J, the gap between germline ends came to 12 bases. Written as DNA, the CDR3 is TGTGCCATAGACACGGATGGGAACACTGAAGCTTTCTTT. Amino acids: CAIDTDGNTEAFF.